One sample yielded the 6 T cell receptor beta chains listed below, sequenced in a study of blood T cell repertoires in COVID-19. Here immunoSEQ multiplex PCR was the method, and the copy in TCRdb shows in-frame clones only, minus some. The sample contains under 80,000 clones, around nine tenths of which appear only once. Sequencing was carried out using peripheral blood. These receptors came from a man between 65 and 80 years old with acute or convalescent COVID-19.

The chain joins TRBV18 to TRBJ1-2; no definite D call. The germline V gene encodes CDR1 KGHSH and CDR2 LQKENI. Between the trimmed V and J ends, which lost 2 bases and 6 bases, there was a span of 10 bases. The CDR3 consists of 13 residues. The CDR3 is CASSPKVEDGYTF. CDR3 coding DNA: TGTGCCAGCTCACCAAAGGTCGAGGATGGCTACACCTTC.

This chain uses TRBV18 with TRBJ2-3, with D uncertain. The germline CDR1 and CDR2 sequences are KGHSH and LQKENI. This CDR3 is 14 amino acids long. The V and J ends lost 3 bases and 0 bases respectively, with 7 bases between them. The CDR3 DNA reads as TGTGCCAGCTCACCCTTAACTAGCACAGATACGCAGTATTTT. This gives the protein CASSPLTSTDTQYF.

The chain is built from TRBV6-5 and TRBJ2-2; a possible D gene is TRBD1 (5 bases). The length of the CDR3 is 12 residues. The ends were cut back, 5 bases at V and 9 bases at J, with 10 bases in the middle. Germline lookup yields CDR1 MNHEY and CDR2 SVGAGI. CDR3 in amino acids: CASSSRGRELFF. As DNA, the CDR3 is TGTGCCAGCAGTAGTAGGGGCCGGGAGCTGTTTTTT.

This chain connects TRBV10-1 to TRBJ2-1; D unclear. Germline CDR1 reads WNHNN; CDR2 reads SYGVQD (reference sequence). The CDR3 spans 15 residues. The V end lost 3 bases, the J end lost 3 bases, and 12 bases lay between the germline ends. The CDR3 DNA is TGCGCCAGCAGTGATTCCTTAGAGGACTACAATGAGCAGTTCTTC. As protein: CASSDSLEDYNEQFF.

This chain connects TRBV5-4 to TRBJ2-7; 10 bases agree with TRBD1. V shed 5 bases and J 5 bases; nucleotides not matched to a gene: 13. Germline CDR1 is SGHNT and CDR2 is YYREEE (reference sequence). The CDR3 totals 16 residues. In DNA, the CDR3 is TGTGCCAGCAGTACCGGGCCCCGGGACAGGGGCCACGAGCAGTACTTC. The encoded protein is CASSTGPRDRGHEQYF. The complete variable domain, with remaining parts taken from reference TRBV5-4 and TRBJ2-7, reads ETGVTQSPTHLIKTRGQQVTLRCSSQSGHNTVSWYQQALGQGPQFIFQYYREEENGRGNFPPRFSGLQFPNYSSELNVNALELDDSALYLCASSTGPRDRGHEQYFGPGTRLTVT.

V and J are TRBV5-4 and TRBJ1-3; no reliable D call. In germline, CDR1 is SGHNT, CDR2 YYREEE (reference sequence). Trimming removed 0 bases at V and 4 bases at J, with 8 bases between. The CDR3 extends over 14 amino acids. As DNA, the CDR3 is TGTGCCAGCAGCTTGGTGGGGAGAGGAAACACCATATATTTT. Translation gives CASSLVGRGNTIYF.